This entry is about one T cell receptor (beta chain). As yet, its antigen is unknown. One end of the junction is discordant with germline, which a read error may explain. Germline CDR1 reads SEHNR; CDR2 reads FQNEAQ (reference sequence). The CDR3 sequence is 16 residues long. Researchers built TCR beta libraries using quantitative 5'-RACE with molecular barcodes. Using its own MiXCR run on the 5' RACE reads, TCRdb lists one record per CDR3 protein. The sample contains 350,000 to 400,000 distinct CDR3 sequences, 20% of which appear only once. This sample was included in a study of CD8 T cells in ankylosing spondylitis. Regarding the study as a whole: A subset of motif variants has previously been described in the synovial fluid and blood of reactive arthritis. A TCR beta motif made of roughly eight highly homologous variants seemed typical of ankylosing spondylitis blood. Significant enrichment of disease-linked clones was reportedly seen in matched ankylosing spondylitis synovial fluid.

The specimen was blood, either unsorted or a sorted T cell fraction (not recorded which). This clonotype was obtained from a male donor with ankylosing spondylitis or in good health (not recorded which). The chain recombines TRBV7-9 with TRBJ2-3; D may be TRBD1 or TRBD2 (5 bases each). This chain's CDR3 is CASVPPGTPSTDAQYF. The CDR3 nucleotides read TGTGCCAGCGTTCCTCCTGGGACCCCAAGCACAGATGCGCAGTATTTT.